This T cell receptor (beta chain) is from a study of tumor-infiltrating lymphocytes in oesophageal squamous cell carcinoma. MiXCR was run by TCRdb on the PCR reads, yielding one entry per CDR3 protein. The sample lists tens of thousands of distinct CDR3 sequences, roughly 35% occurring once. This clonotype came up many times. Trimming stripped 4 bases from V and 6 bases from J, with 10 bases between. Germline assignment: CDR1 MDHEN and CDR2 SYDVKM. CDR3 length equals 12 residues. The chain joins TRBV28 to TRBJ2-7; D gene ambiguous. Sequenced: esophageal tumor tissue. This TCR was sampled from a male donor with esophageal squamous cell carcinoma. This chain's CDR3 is CASSSWVGEQYF. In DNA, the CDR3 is TGTGCCAGCAGTTCTTGGGTTGGCGAGCAGTACTTC.